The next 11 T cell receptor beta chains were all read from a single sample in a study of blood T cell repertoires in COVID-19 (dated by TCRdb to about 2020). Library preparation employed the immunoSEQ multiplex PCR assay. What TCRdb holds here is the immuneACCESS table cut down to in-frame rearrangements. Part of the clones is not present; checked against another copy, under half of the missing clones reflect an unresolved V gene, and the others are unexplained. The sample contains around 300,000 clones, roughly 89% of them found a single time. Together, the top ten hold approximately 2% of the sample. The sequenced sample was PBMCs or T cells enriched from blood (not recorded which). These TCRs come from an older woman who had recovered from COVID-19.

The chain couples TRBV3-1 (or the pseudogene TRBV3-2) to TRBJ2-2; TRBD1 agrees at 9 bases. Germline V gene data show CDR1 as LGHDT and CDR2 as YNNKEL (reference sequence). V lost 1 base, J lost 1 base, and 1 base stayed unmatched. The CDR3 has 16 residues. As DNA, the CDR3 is TGTGCCAGCAGCCAAGTGGGACAGGGGAACACCGGGGAGCTGTTTTTT. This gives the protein CASSQVGQGNTGELFF.

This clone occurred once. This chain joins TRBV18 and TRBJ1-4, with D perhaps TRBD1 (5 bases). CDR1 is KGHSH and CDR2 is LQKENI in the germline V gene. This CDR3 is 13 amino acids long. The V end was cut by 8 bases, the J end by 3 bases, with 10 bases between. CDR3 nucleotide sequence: TGTGCCAGCCGGCGGGGGGCTAATGAAAAACTGTTTTTT. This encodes CASRRGANEKLFF.

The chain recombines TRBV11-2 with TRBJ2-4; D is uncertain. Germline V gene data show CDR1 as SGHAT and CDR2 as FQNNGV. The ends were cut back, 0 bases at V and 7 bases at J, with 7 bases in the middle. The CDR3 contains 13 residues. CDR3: CASSLDSANIQYF. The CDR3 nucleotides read TGTGCCAGCAGCTTAGACAGCGCCAACATTCAGTACTTC.

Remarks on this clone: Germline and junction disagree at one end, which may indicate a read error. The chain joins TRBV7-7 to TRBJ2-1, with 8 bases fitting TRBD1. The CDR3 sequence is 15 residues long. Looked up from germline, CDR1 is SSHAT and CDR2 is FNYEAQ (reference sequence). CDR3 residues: CASSQEGTGYNEQFF. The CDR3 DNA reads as TGTGCTAGCAGCCAAGAAGGGACAGGCTACAATGAGCAGTTCTTC.

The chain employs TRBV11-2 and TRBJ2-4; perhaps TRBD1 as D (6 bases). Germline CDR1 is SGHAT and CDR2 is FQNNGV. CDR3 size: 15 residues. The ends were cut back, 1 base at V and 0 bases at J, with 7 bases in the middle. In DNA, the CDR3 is TGTGCCAGCAGCTTAGGGGACATAGCCAAAAACATTCAGTACTTC. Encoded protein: CASSLGDIAKNIQYF. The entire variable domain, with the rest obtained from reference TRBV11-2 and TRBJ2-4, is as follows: EAGVAQSPRYKIIEKRQSVAFWCNPISGHATLYWYQQILGQGPKLLIQFQNNGVVDDSQLPKDRFSAERLKGVDSTLKIQPAKLEDSAVYLCASSLGDIAKNIQYFGAGTRLSVL.

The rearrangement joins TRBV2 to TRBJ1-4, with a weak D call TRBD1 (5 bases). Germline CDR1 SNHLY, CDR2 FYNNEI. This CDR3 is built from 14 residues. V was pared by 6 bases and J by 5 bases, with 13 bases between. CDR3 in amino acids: CASRTDLGNEKLFF. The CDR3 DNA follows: TGTGCCAGCAGGACAGACCTTGGGAATGAAAAACTGTTTTTT.

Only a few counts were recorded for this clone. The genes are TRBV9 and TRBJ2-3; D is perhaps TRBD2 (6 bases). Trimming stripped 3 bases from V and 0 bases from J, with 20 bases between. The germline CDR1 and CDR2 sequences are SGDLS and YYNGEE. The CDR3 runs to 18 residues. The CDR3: CASSATHFLAPSTDTQYF. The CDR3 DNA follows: TGTGCCAGCAGCGCAACCCACTTCCTAGCGCCCAGCACAGATACGCAGTATTTT.

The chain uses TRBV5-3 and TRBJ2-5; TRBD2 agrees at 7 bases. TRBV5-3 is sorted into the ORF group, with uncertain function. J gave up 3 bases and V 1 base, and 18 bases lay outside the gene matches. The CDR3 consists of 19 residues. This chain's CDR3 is CARSLSGGRTRAFEETQYF. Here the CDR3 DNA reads TGTGCCAGAAGCTTGTCGGGGGGTCGCACTAGGGCATTCGAAGAGACCCAGTACTTC.

The CDR3 coding sequence is TGTGCCAGCAGCCAGGGAGGGAATCAGCCCCAGCATTTT. Protein sequence: CASSQGGNQPQHF. The gene calls are TRBV6-5 and TRBJ1-5; D possibly corresponds to TRBD1 (5 bases). Trimming left V 6 bases short and J 4 bases short, with 10 bases between. The germline gives CDR1 MNHEY, CDR2 SVGAGI. The CDR3 runs to 13 residues.

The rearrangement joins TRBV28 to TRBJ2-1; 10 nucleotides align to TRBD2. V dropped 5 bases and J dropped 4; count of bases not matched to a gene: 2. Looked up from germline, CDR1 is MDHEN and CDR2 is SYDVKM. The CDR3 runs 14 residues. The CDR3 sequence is CASSLAGVYNEQFF. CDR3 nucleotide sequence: TGTGCCAGCAGTCTAGCGGGGGTTTACAATGAGCAGTTCTTC.

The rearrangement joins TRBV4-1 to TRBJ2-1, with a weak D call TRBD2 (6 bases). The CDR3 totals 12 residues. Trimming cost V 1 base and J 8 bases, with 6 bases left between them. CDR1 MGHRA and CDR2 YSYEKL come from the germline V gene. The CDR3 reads CASSQGEDEQFF. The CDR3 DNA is TGCGCCAGCAGCCAAGGGGAGGATGAGCAGTTCTTC.